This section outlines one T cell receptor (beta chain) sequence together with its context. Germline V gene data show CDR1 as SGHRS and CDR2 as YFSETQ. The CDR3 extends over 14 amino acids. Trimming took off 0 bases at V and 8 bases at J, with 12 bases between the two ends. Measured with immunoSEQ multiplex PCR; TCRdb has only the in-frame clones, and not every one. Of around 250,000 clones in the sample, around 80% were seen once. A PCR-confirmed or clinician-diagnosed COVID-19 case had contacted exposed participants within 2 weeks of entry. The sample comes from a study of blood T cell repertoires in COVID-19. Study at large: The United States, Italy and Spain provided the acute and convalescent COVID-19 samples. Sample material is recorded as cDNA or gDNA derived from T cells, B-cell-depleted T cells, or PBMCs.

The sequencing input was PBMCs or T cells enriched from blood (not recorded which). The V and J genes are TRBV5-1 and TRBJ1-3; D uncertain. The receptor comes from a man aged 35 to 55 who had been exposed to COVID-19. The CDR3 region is CASSLGRDTDTIYF. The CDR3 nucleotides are TGCGCCAGCAGCTTGGGCAGAGACACCGACACCATATATTTT.